The entry below describes one T cell receptor (beta chain). Methods used by the authors: The authors estimated nucleated cell counts from reference gene primer amplification. Using immunoSEQ multiplex PCR, the repertoire was profiled, and TCRdb retains in-frame clones only, with some absent. V and J calls and clone size come straight from that table; D and trimming were deduced from the DNA. The sample lists about 300,000 clones, about 90% occurring once. The entry originates in a study of blood T cell repertoires in COVID-19. Study details: The United States, Italy and Spain supplied acute and convalescent COVID-19 samples. PBMCs, B-cell-depleted T cells, or T cells were the source of the cDNA or gDNA that made up the material.

Patients in Seattle were enrolled during active infection, then followed longitudinally. V gave up 4 bases and J gave up 5 bases, with 12 bases separating them. Germline CDR1 and CDR2: SGHRS and YFSETQ. The CDR3 has 13 residues. The receptor comes from a woman between 25 and 40 years old with COVID-19, enrolled during active disease. The sequencing sample was made of peripheral blood. V and J are TRBV5-1 and TRBJ2-5; no reliable D call. The CDR3 reads CASSKATGETQYF. The CDR3 DNA is TGCGCCAGCAGCAAGGCGACCGGGGAGACCCAGTACTTC.